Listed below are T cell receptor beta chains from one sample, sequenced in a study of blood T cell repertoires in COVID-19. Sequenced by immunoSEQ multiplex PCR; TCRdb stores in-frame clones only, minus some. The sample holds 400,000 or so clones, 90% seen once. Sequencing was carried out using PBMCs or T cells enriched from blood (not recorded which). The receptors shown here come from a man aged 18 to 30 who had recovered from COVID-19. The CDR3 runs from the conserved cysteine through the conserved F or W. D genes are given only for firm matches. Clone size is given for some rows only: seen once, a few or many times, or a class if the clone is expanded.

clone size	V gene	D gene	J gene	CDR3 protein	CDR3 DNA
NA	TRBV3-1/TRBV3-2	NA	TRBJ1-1	CASSQGERRRTEAFF	TGTGCCAGCAGCCAAGGGGAGAGGAGGAGGACTGAAGCTTTCTTT
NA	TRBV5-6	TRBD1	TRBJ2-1	CASSFDRERNEQFF	TGTGCCAGCAGCTTTGACAGGGAGAGGAATGAGCAGTTCTTC
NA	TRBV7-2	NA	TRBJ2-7	CASRNRVSDEQYF	TGTGCCAGCAGAAACAGGGTCAGTGACGAGCAGTACTTC
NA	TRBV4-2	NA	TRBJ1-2	CASSQDNQGFYGYTF	TGTGCCAGCAGCCAAGACAACCAGGGATTCTATGGCTACACCTTC
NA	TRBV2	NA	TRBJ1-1	CASSVTGSEAFF	TGTGCCAGCAGTGTGACAGGATCTGAAGCTTTCTTT
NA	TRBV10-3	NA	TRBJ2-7	CAISGGSDEQYF	TGTGCCATCTCAGGGGGGAGCGACGAGCAGTACTTC
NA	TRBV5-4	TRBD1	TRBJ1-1	CASSRGGTGDYTEAFF	TGTGCCAGCAGCCGAGGGGGGACAGGGGACTACACTGAAGCTTTCTTT
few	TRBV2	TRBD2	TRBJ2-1	CASSLTRGAGGGEQFF	TGTGCCAGCAGCCTCACAAGGGGTGCGGGAGGTGGTGAGCAGTTCTTC
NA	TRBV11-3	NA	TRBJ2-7	CASRYTGRLGCEQYF	TGTGCCAGCAGATACACTGGGAGGTTGGGGTGCGAGCAGTACTTC
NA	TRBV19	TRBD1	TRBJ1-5	CASSRTGVTDQPQHF	TGTGCCAGTAGCCGGACAGGGGTTACGGATCAGCCCCAGCATTTT
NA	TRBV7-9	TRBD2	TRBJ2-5	CASSSPWEREKKETQYF	TGTGCCAGCAGCTCCCCCTGGGAGCGGGAGAAGAAAGAGACCCAGTACTTC
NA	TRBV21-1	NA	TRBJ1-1	CASSKGDRWLTEAFF	TGTGCCAGCAGCAAGGGTGACAGGTGGCTCACTGAAGCTTTCTTT
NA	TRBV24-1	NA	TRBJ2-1	CATSDARGGSYNEQFF	TGTGCCACCAGTGATGCCAGAGGGGGATCCTACAATGAGCAGTTCTTC
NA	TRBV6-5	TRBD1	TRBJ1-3	CASRLDRASGNTIYF	TGTGCCAGCAGGCTCGACAGGGCTTCTGGAAACACCATATATTTT
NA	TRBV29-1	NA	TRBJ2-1	CSVDYYLVGQFF	TGCAGCGTTGATTACTACCTTGTTGGGCAGTTCTTC
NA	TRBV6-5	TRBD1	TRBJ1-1	CASSYRTGRTEAFF	TGTGCCAGCAGTTACCGGACAGGGAGGACTGAAGCTTTCTTT